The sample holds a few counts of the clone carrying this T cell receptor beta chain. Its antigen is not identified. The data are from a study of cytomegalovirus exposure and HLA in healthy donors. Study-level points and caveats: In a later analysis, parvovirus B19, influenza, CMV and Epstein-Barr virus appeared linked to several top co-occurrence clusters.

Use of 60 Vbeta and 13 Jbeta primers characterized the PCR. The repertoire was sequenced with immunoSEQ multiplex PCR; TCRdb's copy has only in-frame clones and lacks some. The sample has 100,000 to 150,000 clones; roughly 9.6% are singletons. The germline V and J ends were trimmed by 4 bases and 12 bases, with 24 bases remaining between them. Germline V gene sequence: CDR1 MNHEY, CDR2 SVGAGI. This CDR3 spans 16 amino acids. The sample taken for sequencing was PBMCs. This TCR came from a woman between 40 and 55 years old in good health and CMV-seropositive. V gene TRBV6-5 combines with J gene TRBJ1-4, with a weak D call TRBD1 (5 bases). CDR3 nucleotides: TGTGCCAGCAGTTCACTCCTCGGCGGTCTGGGGGGGGAACTGTTTTTT. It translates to CASSSLLGGLGGELFF.